Given below is one TCR beta chain in context. Its antigen has not been determined. Base-call qualities are not available, and no considerably larger clone is one nucleotide away. This specimen comes from a study of immune characteristics of hereditary and idiopathic chronic pancreatitis. Regarding the complete study: Local immune cells and TCRbeta repertoires in the pancreas were profiled in this study for hereditary and idiopathic chronic pancreatitis, with control organ donor pancreases used for comparison. TCRbeta sequencing was performed on a few control pancreases, 7 or 8 hereditary chronic pancreatitis pancreases and roughly 6 idiopathic chronic pancreatitis pancreases. The gDNA-based approach was selected because the approach required minimal in vitro experimental manipulation of T cells infiltrating the pancreas. Paper-wide results and their limitations: The study did not include chronic pancreatitis caused by alcohol use. Both chronic pancreatitis groups showed significantly increased TCRbeta repertoire diversity and reduced clonality versus controls. Among 10 to 15 chronic pancreatitis patients, the number of productive TCR rearrangements showed a positive correlation with disease severity scores. Vbeta-Jbeta gene family usage, including TRBV10, TRBV19, TRBV23 and TRBV5, differed between hereditary and idiopathic chronic pancreatitis. Patient tissue was available only at the time of TPIAT, so disease duration differences may have influenced immune findings.

The library relied on the immunoSEQ multiplex PCR assay. The TCRbeta CDR3 region and adjacent sequences were amplified and sequenced from pancreatic genomic DNA. The paper's processing steps were these. Repertoire diversity was assessed as a mean normalized Shannon-Wiener index, and productive clonality and productive rearrangement counts were also measured. Control and chronic pancreatitis repertoire metrics were compared with the nonparametric Mann-Whitney U test. Shared clonotypes were defined as CDR3beta sequences with identical amino acid composition and length across subjects. The table comes from immuneACCESS by way of TCRdb, which keeps in-frame sequences with V and J called. Part of the clones is missing from these tables; in studies checked, under half for an unresolved V gene and the rest for unknown reasons. That table is the source of V, J and clone size, and D and trimming were worked out from the DNA. The sample contains just under 6,000 clones, 73% of them found a single time. The biggest ten clones account for around 7.3% of the sample.

Pancreas tissue with chronic pancreatitis was obtained from patients having total pancreatectomy with islet autotransplantation (TPIAT). None of the chronic pancreatitis patients included in the study had a known history of diabetes. For TCRbeta sequencing, genomic DNA was extracted directly from bulk pancreas tissue without sorting T cells. Pancreas tissues from patients and organ donors were collected consecutively at two US centers. CDR1 and CDR2 are drawn from the germline V gene: SGHRS, YFSETQ. For this chain, trimming is 0 bases at the V end and 1 base at the J end, and the number of junction bases without a gene match is 2. The CDR3 starts with the cysteine, ends with the phenylalanine, and has 16 residues. Just the 48-base CDR3 DNA is kept, in frame starting at base 1.

This sequence was found in a human donor with chronic pancreatitis. The chain joins TRBV5-1 to TRBJ2-3; 10 of the junction bases match TRBD2. Sequenced: pancreas tissue with hereditary chronic pancreatitis. The CDR3 protein: CASSLASGGGTDTQYF. The nucleotide sequence is given as TGCGCCAGCAGCTTGGCTAGCGGGGGAGGCACAGATACGCAGTATTTT.